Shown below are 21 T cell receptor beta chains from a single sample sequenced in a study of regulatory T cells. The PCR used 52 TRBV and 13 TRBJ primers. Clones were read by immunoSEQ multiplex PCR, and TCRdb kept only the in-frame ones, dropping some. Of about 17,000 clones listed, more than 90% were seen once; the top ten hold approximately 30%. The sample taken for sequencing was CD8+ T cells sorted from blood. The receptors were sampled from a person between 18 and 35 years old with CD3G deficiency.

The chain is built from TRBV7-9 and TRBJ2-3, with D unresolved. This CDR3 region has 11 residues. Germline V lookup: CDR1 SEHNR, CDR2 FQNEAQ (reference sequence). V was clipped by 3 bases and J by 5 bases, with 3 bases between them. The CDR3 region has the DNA TGTGCCAGCAGCTTTGGAGATACGCAGTATTTT. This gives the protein CASSFGDTQYF.

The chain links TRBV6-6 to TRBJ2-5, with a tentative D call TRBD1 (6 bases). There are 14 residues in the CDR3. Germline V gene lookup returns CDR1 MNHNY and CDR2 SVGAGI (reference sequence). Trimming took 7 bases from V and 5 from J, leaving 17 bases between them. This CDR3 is CASTSGQGLETQYF. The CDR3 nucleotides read TGTGCCAGCACCTCGGGCCAGGGGCTGGAGACCCAGTACTTC.

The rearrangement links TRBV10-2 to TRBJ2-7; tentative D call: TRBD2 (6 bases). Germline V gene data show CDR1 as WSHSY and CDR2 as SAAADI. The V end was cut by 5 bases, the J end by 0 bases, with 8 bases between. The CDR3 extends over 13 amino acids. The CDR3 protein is CASSISGSYEQYF. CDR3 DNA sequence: TGCGCCAGCAGTATTAGCGGCTCCTACGAGCAGTACTTC.

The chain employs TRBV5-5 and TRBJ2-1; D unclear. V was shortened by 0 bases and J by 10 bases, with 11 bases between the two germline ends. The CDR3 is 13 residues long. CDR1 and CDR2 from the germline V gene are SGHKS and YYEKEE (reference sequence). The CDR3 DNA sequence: TGTGCCAGCAGCTTGGAAGCCCATTACGAGCAGTTCTTC. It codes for CASSLEAHYEQFF.

This chain's CDR3 is CASSLAGGGQPQHF. The DNA for the CDR3 is TGTGCCAGCAGCCTCGCAGGGGGTGGTCAGCCCCAGCATTTT. This rearrangement joins TRBV7-6 to TRBJ1-5, with 7 nucleotides matching TRBD1. V was clipped by 5 bases and J by 6 bases; unmatched bases: 7. Germline V gives CDR1 SGHVS, CDR2 FNYEAQ. The CDR3 covers 14 residues.

CDR3 nucleotide sequence: TGTGCCAGCAGAGACAAAGAGACCCAGTACTTC. Its translation is CASRDKETQYF. The rearrangement links TRBV6-1 to TRBJ2-5; D gene unclear. CDR3 length: 11 amino acids. Trimming took 6 bases from V and 3 from J, leaving 5 bases between them. Germline V CDR1 and CDR2: MNHNS, SASEGT.

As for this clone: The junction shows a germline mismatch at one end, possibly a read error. CDR3 sequence reads: CASSEDSGTVPSGNTIYF. DNA of the CDR3: TGCGCCAGCAGCGAAGATTCGGGGACGGTGCCCTCTGGAAACACCATATATTTT. This chain connects TRBV4-1 to TRBJ1-3, with D tentatively TRBD1 (5 bases). The CDR3 spans 18 residues. Per the germline V gene, CDR1 is MGHRA and CDR2 is YSYEKL.

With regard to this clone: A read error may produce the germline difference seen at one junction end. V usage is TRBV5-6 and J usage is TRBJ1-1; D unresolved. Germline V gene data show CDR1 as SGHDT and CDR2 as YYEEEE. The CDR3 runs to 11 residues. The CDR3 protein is CASSYNSEAFF. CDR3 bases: TGTGCCAGCAGCTACAACAGTGAAGCTTTCTTT.

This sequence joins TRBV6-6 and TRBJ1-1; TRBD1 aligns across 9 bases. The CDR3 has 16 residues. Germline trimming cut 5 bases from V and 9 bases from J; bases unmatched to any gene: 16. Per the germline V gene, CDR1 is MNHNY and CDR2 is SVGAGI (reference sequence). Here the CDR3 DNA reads TGTGCCAGCAGTCACGGAAAACAGGGGGCGAGGGGACAAGCTTTCTTT. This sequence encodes CASSHGKQGARGQAFF.

CDR3 bases: TGTGCCAGCAGCTTAGCTCTTGGCGGGAGGAGGCCCTACGAGCAGTACTTC. Amino acids: CASSLALGGRRPYEQYF. The V and J genes are TRBV7-9 and TRBJ2-7; 8 positions match TRBD2. Losses at the gene ends were 0 bases for V and 2 bases for J; bases not matched to a gene: 9. This CDR3 is 17 amino acids long. The germline CDR1 and CDR2 sequences are SEHNR and FQNEAQ (reference sequence).

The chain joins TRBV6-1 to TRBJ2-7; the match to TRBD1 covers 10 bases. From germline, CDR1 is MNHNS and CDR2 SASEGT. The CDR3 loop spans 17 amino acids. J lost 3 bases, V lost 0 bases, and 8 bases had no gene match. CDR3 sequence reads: CASSEAGTGELRYEQYF. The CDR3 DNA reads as TGTGCCAGCAGTGAAGCAGGGACAGGGGAATTGCGCTACGAGCAGTACTTC.

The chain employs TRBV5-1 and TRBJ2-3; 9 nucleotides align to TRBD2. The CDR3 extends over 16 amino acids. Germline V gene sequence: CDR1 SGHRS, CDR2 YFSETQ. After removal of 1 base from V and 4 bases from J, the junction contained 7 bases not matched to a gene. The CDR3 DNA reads TGCGCCAGCAGCTTGCTAAGCGGGGGGACCTCAGATACGCAGTATTTT. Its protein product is CASSLLSGGTSDTQYF. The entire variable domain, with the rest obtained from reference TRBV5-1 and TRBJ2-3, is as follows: KAGVTQTPRYLIKTRGQQVTLSCSPISGHRSVSWYQQTPGQGLQFLFEYFSETQRNKGNFPGRFSGRQFSNSRSEMNVSTLELGDSALYLCASSLLSGGTSDTQYFGPGTRLTVL.

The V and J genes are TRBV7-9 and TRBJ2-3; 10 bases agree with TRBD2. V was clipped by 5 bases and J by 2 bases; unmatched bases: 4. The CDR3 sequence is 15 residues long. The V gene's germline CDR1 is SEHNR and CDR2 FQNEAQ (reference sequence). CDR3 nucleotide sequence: TGTGCCAGCAGCCCAACTAGCGGGGACACAGATACGCAGTATTTT. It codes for CASSPTSGDTDTQYF.

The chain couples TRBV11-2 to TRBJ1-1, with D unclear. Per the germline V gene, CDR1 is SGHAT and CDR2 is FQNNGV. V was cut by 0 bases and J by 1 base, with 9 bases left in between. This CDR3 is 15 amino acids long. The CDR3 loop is CASSLDGQANTEAFF. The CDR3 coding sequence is TGTGCCAGCAGCTTAGACGGGCAGGCGAACACTGAAGCTTTCTTT.

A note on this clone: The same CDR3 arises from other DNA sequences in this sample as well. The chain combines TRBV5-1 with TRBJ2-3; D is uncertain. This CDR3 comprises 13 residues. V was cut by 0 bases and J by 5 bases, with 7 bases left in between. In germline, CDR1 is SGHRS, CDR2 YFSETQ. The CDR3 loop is CASSLVPLDTQYF. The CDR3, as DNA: TGCGCCAGCAGCTTGGTTCCACTAGATACGCAGTATTTT.

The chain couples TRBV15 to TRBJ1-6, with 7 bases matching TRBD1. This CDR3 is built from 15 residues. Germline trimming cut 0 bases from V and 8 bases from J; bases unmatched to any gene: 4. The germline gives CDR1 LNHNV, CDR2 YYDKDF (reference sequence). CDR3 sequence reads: CATSRETGVDSPLHF. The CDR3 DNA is TGTGCCACCAGCAGAGAAACAGGGGTCGATTCACCCCTCCACTTT.

The chain's CDR3 is CASSLEAAVGRGSRNEQFF. The CDR3 bases are TGCGCCAGCAGCTTGGAAGCGGCGGTGGGGAGAGGCTCGAGGAATGAGCAGTTCTTC. The V call is TRBV5-1, the J call TRBJ2-1, with D perhaps TRBD2 (5 bases). CDR1 and CDR2 (germline): SGHRS, YFSETQ. The CDR3 covers 19 residues. The V gene lost 0 bases and the J gene lost 7 bases, with 26 bases spanning the gap.

The CDR3 sequence is CASSLPTGPNTGELFF. DNA for the CDR3: TGTGCCAGCTCACTCCCGACAGGGCCGAACACCGGGGAGCTGTTTTTT. The chain carries TRBV18 and TRBJ2-2, with TRBD1 matching 7 bases. The germline V gene has CDR1 KGHSH and CDR2 LQKENI. The CDR3 spans 16 residues. J gave up 0 bases and V 4 bases, and 5 bases lay outside the gene matches.

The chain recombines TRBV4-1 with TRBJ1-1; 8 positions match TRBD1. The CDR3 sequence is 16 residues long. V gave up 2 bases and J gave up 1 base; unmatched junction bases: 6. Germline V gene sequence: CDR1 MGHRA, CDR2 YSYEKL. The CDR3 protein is CASSQLLGQGNTEAFF. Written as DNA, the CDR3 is TGCGCCAGCAGCCAACTTCTCGGACAGGGGAACACTGAAGCTTTCTTT.

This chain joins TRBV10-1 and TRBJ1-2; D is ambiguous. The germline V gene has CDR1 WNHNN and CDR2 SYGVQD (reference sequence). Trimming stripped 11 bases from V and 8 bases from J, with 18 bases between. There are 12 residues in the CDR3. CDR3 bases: TGCGCCGTCGGGAACCCCCTGGAAGGCTACACCTTC. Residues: CAVGNPLEGYTF.

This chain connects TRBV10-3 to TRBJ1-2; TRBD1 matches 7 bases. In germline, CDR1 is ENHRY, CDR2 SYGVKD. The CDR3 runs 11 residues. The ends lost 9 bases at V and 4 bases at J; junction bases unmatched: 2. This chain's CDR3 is CAIRDSYGYTF. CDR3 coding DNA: TGTGCCATACGGGACAGCTATGGCTACACCTTC.